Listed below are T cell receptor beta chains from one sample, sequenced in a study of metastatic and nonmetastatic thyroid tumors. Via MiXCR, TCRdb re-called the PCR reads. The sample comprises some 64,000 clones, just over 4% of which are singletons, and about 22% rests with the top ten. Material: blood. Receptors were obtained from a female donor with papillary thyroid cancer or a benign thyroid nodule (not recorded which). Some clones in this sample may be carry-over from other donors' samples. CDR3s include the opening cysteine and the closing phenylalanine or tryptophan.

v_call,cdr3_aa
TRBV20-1,CSARGEGLAGDEQFF
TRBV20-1,CSANSPTGRDGYTF
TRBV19,CAARGQGDTEAFF
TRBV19,CASSIVVGDYNEQFF
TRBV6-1,CASSPDSSYNEQFF
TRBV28,CASTLPRGSFYGYTF
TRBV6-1,CASEPPQSSNTGELFF
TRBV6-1,CASRGQESQPQHF
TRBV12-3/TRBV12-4,CASSLEQILDTEAFF
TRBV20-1,CSAREWLAGRYNEQFF
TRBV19,CASSFQLQCKYSNSPLHF
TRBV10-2,CASSDPYSPGNQPQHF
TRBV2,CASSARSLYGYTF
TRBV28,CASSLTGPYETQYF
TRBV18,CASSQPNTEAFF
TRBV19,CASSISGTSGTPSYNEQFF
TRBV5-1,CASRGLAGSPGELFF
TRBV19,CASTNTWAYNQPQHF
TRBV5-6,CASSLVGVGAYEQYF
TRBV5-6,CASSLVAGSTGELFF
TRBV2,CASSARGTTGELFF
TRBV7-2,CASSLGPTTGELFF